These 27 T cell receptor beta chains share one sample of origin, sequenced in a study of blood T cell repertoires in COVID-19. Assay: immunoSEQ multiplex PCR; the TCRdb copy retains only in-frame clones and omits some. Of 470,000 or so clones in the sample, approximately 90% were seen once. What was sequenced was peripheral blood. The origin of the receptors is a woman aged 25 to 45 with acute or convalescent COVID-19.

V is TRBV2 and J is TRBJ2-2, with a weak D call TRBD1 (5 bases). Trimming stripped 6 bases from V and 4 bases from J, with 6 bases between. The CDR3 extends over 12 amino acids. CDR1 and CDR2 from the germline V gene are SNHLY and FYNNEI. The CDR3 spells CASSQGTGELFF. The CDR3 bases are TGTGCCAGCAGCCAGGGCACCGGGGAGCTGTTTTTT.

This CDR3 reads CASSYSGLAGVYEQYF. The CDR3 DNA follows: TGTGCCAGCAGTTACTCCGGACTAGCGGGGGTCTACGAGCAGTACTTC. This sequence joins TRBV6-5 and TRBJ2-7; 13 nucleotides align to TRBD2. This CDR3 contains 16 residues. CDR1 and CDR2 from the germline V gene are MNHEY and SVGAGI. Germline trimming cut 0 bases from V and 3 bases from J; bases unmatched to any gene: 2.

This chain uses TRBV6-1 with TRBJ1-1, with D unclear. V was clipped by 0 bases and J by 2 bases, with 7 bases between them. This CDR3 has 14 residues. The germline V gene encodes CDR1 MNHNS and CDR2 SASEGT. As DNA, the CDR3 is TGTGCCAGCAGTGAAGCTATCCCTAACACTGAAGCTTTCTTT. Protein: CASSEAIPNTEAFF.

V usage is TRBV9 and J usage is TRBJ2-3; D ambiguous. Trimming shortened V by 0 bases and J by 2 bases, and 10 bases separated the two germline ends. Germline V gives CDR1 SGDLS, CDR2 YYNGEE. This CDR3 spans 15 amino acids. The CDR3 region is CASSVGVRNTDTQYF. The CDR3, as DNA: TGTGCCAGCAGCGTAGGTGTCAGAAACACAGATACGCAGTATTTT. The full variable domain, rest sourced from reference TRBV9 and TRBJ2-3, is DSGVTQTPKHLITATGQRVTLRCSPRSGDLSVYWYQQSLDQGLQFLIQYYNGEERAKGNILERFSAQQFPDLHSELNLSSLELGDSALYFCASSVGVRNTDTQYFGPGTRLTVL.

On this clone itself: Other nucleotide sequences from this sample produce the same CDR3. The gene calls are TRBV23-1 and TRBJ2-2, with D possibly TRBD1 on 6 matching bases. TRBV23-1 is classed as an ORF, of uncertain function. This CDR3 is built from 15 residues. V was cut by 9 bases and J by 4 bases, with 18 bases left in between. The CDR3 here is CARVHTQGITGELFF. CDR3 DNA sequence: TGCGCCAGAGTTCACACACAGGGAATCACCGGGGAGCTGTTTTTT.

The rearrangement joins TRBV28 to TRBJ2-7, with D possibly being TRBD1 (6 bases). This CDR3 is built from 16 residues. V lost 3 bases to trimming and J lost 3 bases, with 18 bases between them. Germline lookup yields CDR1 MDHEN and CDR2 SYDVKM. The CDR3 is CASSFLGRQAHYEQYF. The CDR3, as DNA: TGTGCCAGCAGTTTCTTGGGCCGACAGGCCCACTACGAGCAGTACTTC.

This clone has only one observation. V usage is TRBV15 and J usage is TRBJ2-1; D may be TRBD2 (7 bases). Looked up from germline, CDR1 is LNHNV and CDR2 is YYDKDF (reference sequence). The CDR3 loop spans 14 amino acids. The V gene lost 3 bases and the J gene lost 7 bases, with 13 bases spanning the gap. CDR3 sequence (DNA): TGTGCCACCAGCAGGGGGGGGGCGGGAAATGAGCAGTTCTTC. Its protein is CATSRGGAGNEQFF.

The chain combines TRBV19 with TRBJ1-2; D not resolved. Trimming took off 1 base at V and 4 bases at J, with 10 bases between the two ends. The V gene's germline CDR1 is LNHDA and CDR2 SQIVND (reference sequence). This CDR3 region has 14 residues. The CDR3: CASSIAVGSYGYTF. CDR3 DNA: TGTGCCAGTAGTATAGCAGTCGGGTCCTATGGCTACACCTTC.

This chain joins TRBV6-1 and TRBJ1-5; weak D call: TRBD1 (6 bases). Germline assignment: CDR1 MNHNS and CDR2 SASEGT. This CDR3 comprises 17 residues. V lost 3 bases and J 3 bases, leaving 18 bases between the germline ends. CDR3 nucleotide sequence: TGTGCCAGCAGTGATTTTAGAAGGGGGAGCTACAATCAGCCCCAGCATTTT. Translating gives CASSDFRRGSYNQPQHF.

The V call is TRBV28, the J call TRBJ1-6; perhaps TRBD1 as D (6 bases). CDR3 length: 14 residues. V was clipped by 6 bases and J by 13 bases, with 19 bases between them. Germline V gene sequence: CDR1 MDHEN, CDR2 SYDVKM. The CDR3 spells CASSQGQLRGPLHF. CDR3 bases: TGTGCCAGCAGCCAAGGACAGCTACGAGGGCCCCTCCACTTT.

V gene TRBV10-2 combines with J gene TRBJ2-6; D possibly corresponds to TRBD1 (6 bases). In germline, CDR1 is WSHSY, CDR2 SAAADI. V lost 4 bases to trimming and J lost 0 bases, with 19 bases between them. CDR3 length equals 19 residues. The chain's CDR3 is CASSVRKRDTVSGANVLTF. In DNA, the CDR3 is TGCGCCAGCAGTGTGCGAAAACGGGACACCGTCTCTGGGGCCAACGTCCTGACTTTC.

The chain links TRBV19 to TRBJ2-3; no clear D. Trimming removed 3 bases from V and 5 bases from J, with 9 bases in between. CDR1 and CDR2 from the germline V gene are LNHDA and SQIVND (reference sequence). The CDR3 runs 13 residues. CDR3 sequence (DNA): TGTGCCAGTAGTATCGGTAGCCGAGATACGCAGTATTTT. This encodes CASSIGSRDTQYF.

The chain is built from TRBV9 and TRBJ1-5, with D unclear. Trimming pared 0 bases from V and 7 bases from J, leaving 8 bases between. Germline values: CDR1 SGDLS, CDR2 YYNGEE. The CDR3 extends over 13 amino acids. CDR3 sequence: CASSVGGSQPQHF. CDR3 nucleotide sequence: TGTGCCAGCAGCGTAGGAGGGAGCCAGCCCCAGCATTTT.

The rearrangement links TRBV4-1 to TRBJ2-1, with a possible D match to TRBD1 (6 bases). This CDR3 is 16 amino acids long. Trimming cost V 0 bases and J 4 bases, with 13 bases left between them. Germline V gene sequence: CDR1 MGHRA, CDR2 YSYEKL. The CDR3 bases are TGCGCCAGCAGCCAAGAGGACAGCTCAGGGTACAATGAGCAGTTCTTC. It encodes CASSQEDSSGYNEQFF.

The chain uses TRBV24-1 and TRBJ2-5, with 15 positions matching TRBD2. Germline lookup yields CDR1 KGHDR and CDR2 SFDVKD. With V trimmed by 5 bases and J by 0 bases, 6 bases remained unmatched. The CDR3 is made up of 18 amino acids. In DNA form, the CDR3 reads TGTGCCACCAGTGCGGGACTAGCGGGGGGATTGTACCAAGAGACCCAGTACTTC. Encoded protein: CATSAGLAGGLYQETQYF.

The chain couples TRBV3-1 (or the pseudogene TRBV3-2) to TRBJ1-1; 10 nucleotides agree with TRBD1. Germline V gives CDR1 LGHDT, CDR2 YNNKEL (reference sequence). This CDR3 region has 14 residues. Germline trimming cut 4 bases from V and 7 bases from J; bases unmatched to any gene: 6. This CDR3 is CASSLDRGRGEAFF. The CDR3 DNA reads as TGTGCCAGCAGCCTAGACAGGGGGCGAGGTGAAGCTTTCTTT.

The genes are TRBV30 and TRBJ1-6, with D tentatively TRBD1 (6 bases). Trimming pared 0 bases from V and 0 bases from J, leaving 12 bases between. Germline V gene data show CDR1 as GTSNPN and CDR2 as SVGIG (reference sequence). This CDR3 has 17 amino acids. CDR3 loop: CAWSVLQGSSYNSPLHF. DNA of the CDR3: TGTGCCTGGAGTGTACTACAGGGAAGCTCCTATAATTCACCCCTCCACTTT.

V and J are TRBV18 and TRBJ2-7; 7 bases align to TRBD1. This CDR3 region has 13 residues. Losses at the gene ends were 8 bases for V and 2 bases for J; bases not matched to a gene: 6. The germline V gene encodes CDR1 KGHSH and CDR2 LQKENI. The CDR3 is CASTDRAPYEQYF. CDR3 DNA sequence: TGTGCCAGCACCGACAGGGCCCCCTACGAGCAGTACTTC.

This clone showed up just a few times. The chain couples TRBV14 to TRBJ1-2; no firm D call. The germline CDR1 and CDR2 sequences are SGHDN and FVKESK. Deletions cut 4 bases from V and 6 bases from J, with 18 bases between. CDR3 length: 15 amino acids. CDR3 nucleotide sequence: TGTGCCAGCAGCCGAACGGGTCGGGTATTGGATGGCTACACCTTC. Encoded protein: CASSRTGRVLDGYTF.

The CDR3: CASSSTDRFSYEQYF. CDR3 nucleotides: TGCGCCAGCAGCTCGACGGACAGATTCTCCTACGAGCAGTACTTC. This chain connects TRBV5-1 to TRBJ2-7; weak D call: TRBD1 (6 bases). Germline V gene data show CDR1 as SGHRS and CDR2 as YFSETQ. Trimming stripped 3 bases from V and 0 bases from J, with 13 bases between. CDR3 length equals 15 residues.

The rearrangement uses TRBV15 and TRBJ1-4; unclear D gene. The CDR3 covers 16 residues. The germline V and J ends were trimmed by 5 bases and 4 bases, with 17 bases remaining between them. Germline CDR1 is LNHNV and CDR2 is YYDKDF (reference sequence). The CDR3, as DNA: TGTGCCACCAGCCCTATATGGGGAGACGATAATGAAAAACTGTTTTTT. Its translation is CATSPIWGDDNEKLFF.

The CDR3 loop is CASSPFQETQYF. The CDR3 DNA follows: TGCGCCAGCAGCCCCTTCCAAGAGACCCAGTACTTC. The chain carries TRBV5-1 and TRBJ2-5; D not certain. The V and J ends lost 4 bases and 1 base respectively, with 5 bases between them. This CDR3 comprises 12 residues. Germline assignment: CDR1 SGHRS and CDR2 YFSETQ.

This chain uses TRBV5-1 with TRBJ1-2; D may be TRBD1 (6 bases). The V gene's germline CDR1 is SGHRS and CDR2 YFSETQ. The CDR3 extends over 15 amino acids. Trimming took off 4 bases at V and 6 bases at J, with 19 bases between the two ends. CDR3 sequence (DNA): TGCGCCAGCAGCCCCTTAAGGACAGCTACCGATGGCTACACCTTC. Its translation is CASSPLRTATDGYTF.

The rearrangement uses TRBV29-1 and TRBJ1-4, with D possibly TRBD1 on 5 matching bases. The V gene lost 6 bases and the J gene lost 4 bases, with 15 bases spanning the gap. Germline lookup yields CDR1 SQVTM and CDR2 ANQGSEA. The CDR3 runs to 14 residues. DNA for the CDR3: TGCAGCGTATCACAGGCCCCCTATAATGAAAAACTGTTTTTT. Translated: CSVSQAPYNEKLFF.

This clone occurred once. This chain links TRBV11-3 with TRBJ2-1, with a weak D call TRBD2 (5 bases). The germline CDR1 and CDR2 sequences are SGHNT and YENEEA. The CDR3 spans 17 residues. The germline V and J ends were trimmed by 4 bases and 0 bases, with 16 bases remaining between them. The CDR3 bases are TGTGCCAGCAGCTCCTATTCGGGGAAATTCTCCTACAATGAGCAGTTCTTC. It translates to CASSSYSGKFSYNEQFF.

V is TRBV24-1 and J is TRBJ1-4; tentatively, D is TRBD1 (5 bases). V was shortened by 10 bases and J by 10 bases, with 36 bases between the two germline ends. The V gene's germline CDR1 is KGHDR and CDR2 SFDVKD. This CDR3 spans 19 amino acids. In DNA, the CDR3 is TGTGCCACTAAATCGAAGGAAGGGGTTGGACTGCCGGGGGGTAGAAAACTGTTTTTT. The encoded protein is CATKSKEGVGLPGGRKLFF.

The J gene is TRBJ2-7, the V gene TRBV5-5; no clear D. Germline-derived CDR1 and CDR2 are SGHKS and YYEKEE (reference sequence). V was clipped by 2 bases and J by 4 bases, with 4 bases between them. CDR3 length equals 11 residues. CDR3 in amino acids: CASSFSYEQYF. CDR3 nucleotide sequence: TGTGCCAGCAGCTTCAGTTACGAGCAGTACTTC.